This is a list of T cell receptor beta chains from one sample in a study of blood T cell repertoires in COVID-19. TCRdb's copy holds only in-frame clones and misses some; the assay was immunoSEQ multiplex PCR. Of about 140,000 clones in the sample, over 60% are singletons; the top ten hold roughly 8.9%. The specimen was peripheral blood. Source of these receptors: a woman aged 50 to 65 with active or convalescent COVID-19. Each CDR3 is given with its conserved first and last residue. A D gene is named only where the DNA matches it firmly. Only part of the rows carry a size: once, few, many, or a class if the clone is expanded.

v_gene	d_gene	j_gene	abundance	CDR3nt	CDR3aa
TRBV5-5	.	TRBJ2-3	.	TGTGCCAGCAGCTTCCCCAAATTACAGGGAATAATCACAGATACGCAGTATTTT	CASSFPKLQGIITDTQYF
TRBV6-2/TRBV6-3	.	TRBJ1-5	.	TGTGCCAGCAGTTACTACACGACGTCTTCGGGGGTTCAGCCCCAGCATTTT	CASSYYTTSSGVQPQHF
TRBV18	.	TRBJ2-7	once	TGTGCCAGCTCACCACGGCACAACTCCTACGAGCAGTACTTC	CASSPRHNSYEQYF
TRBV11-3	.	TRBJ2-1	.	TGTGCCAGCAGCGTCGCCACAGGGTCCAATGAGCAGTTCTTC	CASSVATGSNEQFF
TRBV15	.	TRBJ1-1	.	TGTGCCACCTCTCTGGAGGGGCCGGAGACTGAAGCTTTCTTT	CATSLEGPETEAFF
TRBV18	TRBD1	TRBJ2-2	once	TGTGCCAGCTCACCGTGGGACAGGGTGACCGGGGAGCTGTTTTTT	CASSPWDRVTGELFF
TRBV7-2	.	TRBJ2-3	.	TGTGCCAGCAGCTTATCCCGCGCAGATACGCAGTATTTT	CASSLSRADTQYF
TRBV3-1/TRBV3-2	TRBD2	TRBJ2-3	.	TGTGCCAGCAGCCAAGATAGCGGGGGGCCGACAGATACGCAGTATTTT	CASSQDSGGPTDTQYF
TRBV7-2	TRBD1	TRBJ1-4	few	TGTGCCAGCAGCTTCGACAGGGGGCACGAAAAACTGTTTTTT	CASSFDRGHEKLFF
TRBV5-6	.	TRBJ1-5	.	TGTGCCAGCAGCCGCACTGAAGAACAGCCCCAGCATTTT	CASSRTEEQPQHF
TRBV5-8	.	TRBJ1-5	.	TGTGCCAGCAGCTTGGGCAGGGGATGGGATCAGCCCCAGCATTTT	CASSLGRGWDQPQHF
TRBV11-2	.	TRBJ2-1	.	TGTGCCAGCAGCTTAGTCTGGGACTTTTCTCTCGGCTCCTACAATGAGCAGTTCTTC	CASSLVWDFSLGSYNEQFF
TRBV6-6	TRBD2	TRBJ2-7	.	TGTGCCAGCAGTCGGGCCCGGGAAAGCGGGACCAGCTCCTACGAGCAGTACTTC	CASSRARESGTSSYEQYF
TRBV13	.	TRBJ1-2	.	TGTGCCAGCAGCTTAGGCGGGGGGACCTTTTATGGCTACACCTTC	CASSLGGGTFYGYTF
TRBV5-8	TRBD1	TRBJ1-3	.	TGTGCCAGCAGCTTGGATCGGGACAGGGGAAACACCATATATTTT	CASSLDRDRGNTIYF
TRBV19	TRBD1	TRBJ2-2	.	TGTGCCAGTAGTATAGCGGGACAGGGCGACACCGGGGAGCTGTTTTTT	CASSIAGQGDTGELFF
TRBV18	TRBD2	TRBJ2-7	.	TGTGCCAGCTCCCGCCTGGGACTAGGGAGCTCCTACGAGCAGTACTTC	CASSRLGLGSSYEQYF
TRBV7-2	.	TRBJ2-7	.	TGTGCCAGCAGCTTAGGGGGGACATACTCCTACGAGCAGTACTTC	CASSLGGTYSYEQYF
TRBV24-1	TRBD1	TRBJ1-5	.	TGTGCCACCAGTGATCCTGGACAGGGGGGAAATCAGCCCCAGCATTTT	CATSDPGQGGNQPQHF
TRBV5-1	.	TRBJ1-5	few	TGCGCCAGCAGCTTGGTGCCCTGGGGGCTTGTTATCAATCAGCCCCAGCATTTT	CASSLVPWGLVINQPQHF
TRBV28	.	TRBJ2-1	.	TGTGTCGCGGCAGGGGCTTCCTCCTACAATGAGCAGTTCTTC	CVAAGASSYNEQFF
TRBV5-6	TRBD2	TRBJ2-1	.	TGTGCCAGCAACCCTAGACGGGGGGGCTACAATGAGCAGTTCTTC	CASNPRRGGYNEQFF
TRBV30	.	TRBJ2-7	many	TGTGCCTGGAGTGATGTCCGCGAGCAGTACTTC	CAWSDVREQYF
TRBV27	.	TRBJ1-1	.	TGTGCCAGCGGAAAGGGGGATCGGGGAAAAGCTTTCTTT	CASGKGDRGKAFF
TRBV14	TRBD2	TRBJ2-2	.	TGTGCCAGCAGCCAAGGGGATCGGCGCGGGAGCCTGGGGCCCGGGGAGCTGTTTTTT	CASSQGDRRGSLGPGELFF
TRBV28	TRBD1	TRBJ2-7	.	TGTGCCAGCAGTGACTCTGGGACAGCCTCCTACGAGCAGTACTTC	CASSDSGTASYEQYF
TRBV23-1	TRBD1	TRBJ2-3	once	TGCGCCAGCAGTCGGGGACAGTGCACAGATACGCAGTATTTT	CASSRGQCTDTQYF
TRBV28	.	TRBJ1-3	.	TGTGCCAGCATGAATAGACAGGATTATTGGGGCTCTGGAAACACCATATATTTT	CASMNRQDYWGSGNTIYF